This T cell receptor beta chain was profiled in a study of CD8 T cells in Susac syndrome (dated by TCRdb to about 2019). Broadly, across the study: Repertoire sequencing was used to test whether CD8+ T cell activation and differentiation in Susac syndrome was antigen driven. Clonality of the CD8+ T cell repertoire was compared between more than 10 healthy donors, roughly 14 Susac syndrome patients and 15 multiple sclerosis patients.

The research as a whole found: The TCR sequencing and HLA analysis was acknowledged to have included a relatively small number of individuals.

High-throughput TCR beta sequencing profiled peripheral blood CD8+ and CD4+ T cells from healthy donors, Susac syndrome patients and multiple sclerosis patients. Healthy donors were included as age- and sex-matched controls. Bulk CD8+ and CD4+ T cells were purified by magnetic negative isolation, whereas CD8+ TEMRA cells were enriched by FACS. Blood was collected in EDTA tubes and processed within 24 hours, with PBMCs isolated through density gradient centrifugation. PBMCs intended for TCR sequencing were frozen in liquid nitrogen and were later thawed in a 37 degrees C water bath. The sorted or isolated CD4+, CD8+ and CD8+ TEMRA cells reached a purity of at least 90%. RNA was extracted using the RNeasy kit, and roughly 0.45 to 1 ug of the RNA was reverse transcribed with random hexamers. The immunoSEQ multiplex PCR assay, which covers 54 Vbeta and 13 Jbeta segments, was used to amplify TCR beta CDR3 regions. Bias from PCR amplification was corrected by using a synthetic template baseline for primer optimization and for computational correction. The original methods were these. Reads were annotated to V, D and J genes according to IMGT and were analyzed with immunoSEQ Analyzer, with only productive sequences retained. Clonality was calculated as one minus the Shannon entropy normalized by log2 of the number of productive unique sequences. For each patient and control, public and private clones were evaluated among the 100 most prevalent clones. Susac-specific clones were defined as absent from healthy and MS cohorts, around 980 published viral clones and other ImmuneACCESS disease sequences. TCRdb's own reprocessing of the public reads used fastp at Q25 and MiXCR and kept productive beta chains. Rows are combined by CDR3 protein, so each entry shows the most common genes and DNA. It is TCRdb's table, rather than the study itself, that gives the V and J calls and clone size. For this sample there are more than 130,000 distinct CDR3 sequences; 90% to 95% appear just once. The ten most abundant clones make up approximately 0.25% of the sample.

Points on this clonotype: Its antigen target is currently unknown. Nothing much larger sits one base from this clone, and base qualities are not available.

The TCR comes from a human donor in good health. Sequenced sample: CD8+ T cells from PBMCs.

Here the CDR3 is given as CAWSPGTVNTGELFF. At the DNA level, the sequence is TGTGCCTGGAGCCCTGGGACTGTGAACACCGGGGAGCTGTTTTTT. The chain employs TRBV30 and TRBJ2-2, with TRBD2 tentatively as D gene (6 bases match). The junction carries 12 bases between V and J, which are trimmed by 3 bases and 1 base respectively. From cysteine to phenylalanine, the CDR3 is 15 amino acids long. Just CDR3 DNA is preserved here, 45 bases in frame from base 1. The germline V gene (reference sequence) provides CDR1 GTSNPN and CDR2 SVGIG.